Below, 6 T cell receptor beta chains from the same sample are listed, as sequenced in a study of cytomegalovirus exposure and HLA in healthy donors. The PCR had 60 Vbeta and 13 Jbeta primers. Sequenced by immunoSEQ multiplex PCR; TCRdb stores in-frame clones only, minus some. Altogether about 110,000 clones are present, 74% being singletons, with the ten largest covering 2.6%. Specimen: PBMCs. These receptors all come from a man between 50 and 59 years old in good health and CMV-seropositive.

This clone was counted a few times. This chain uses TRBV28 with TRBJ1-6; 9 nucleotides agree with TRBD1. The CDR3 length is 14 residues. V was clipped by 2 bases and J by 12 bases; unmatched bases: 5. Germline-derived CDR1 and CDR2 are MDHEN and SYDVKM. As DNA, the CDR3 is TGTGCCAGCAGTTTAGTACAGGGGGCGAAACCCCTCCACTTT. Protein product: CASSLVQGAKPLHF.

This clone came up once. This chain joins TRBV2 and TRBJ2-3; TRBD2 matches 7 bases. CDR1 SNHLY and CDR2 FYNNEI come from the germline V gene. The V segment lost 4 bases and the J segment 2 bases; nucleotides outside the gene matches: 9. The CDR3 spans 16 residues. For the CDR3, the DNA is TGTGCCAGCAGTGGGGGGGAGCGGGATACCACAGATACGCAGTATTTT. This codes for CASSGGERDTTDTQYF.

The chain couples TRBV7-8 to TRBJ2-1, with TRBD2 matching 13 bases. Per the germline V gene, CDR1 is SGHVS and CDR2 is FQNEAQ. J gave up 2 bases and V 5 bases, and 6 bases lay outside the gene matches. The length of the CDR3 is 17 residues. This CDR3 is CASSPRTSGSTYNEQFF. DNA for the CDR3: TGTGCCAGCAGCCCAAGGACTAGCGGGAGCACCTACAATGAGCAGTTCTTC.

The gene calls are TRBV6-6 and TRBJ2-5; TRBD1 matches at 8 bases. J was trimmed by 4 bases and V by 8 bases; bases with no gene match: 9. This CDR3 comprises 14 residues. Germline CDR1 MNHNY, CDR2 SVGAGI (reference sequence). The CDR3 sequence: CASAGGIPGETQYF. In DNA form, the CDR3 reads TGTGCCAGCGCAGGGGGCATCCCGGGAGAGACCCAGTACTTC.

The chain is built from TRBV5-4 and TRBJ2-7; TRBD1 matches 7 bases. J lost 6 bases, V lost 0 bases, and 9 bases had no gene match. The CDR3 runs to 15 residues. CDR1 is SGHNT, CDR2 YYREEE, per germline (reference sequence). CDR3 in DNA: TGTGCCAGCAGCTTGGCCGAGACAGGGAATAGCGAGCAGTACTTC. Its translation is CASSLAETGNSEQYF. Supplemented by reference TRBV5-4 and TRBJ2-7, the full variable domain reads ETGVTQSPTHLIKTRGQQVTLRCSSQSGHNTVSWYQQALGQGPQFIFQYYREEENGRGNFPPRFSGLQFPNYSSELNVNALELDDSALYLCASSLAETGNSEQYFGPGTRLTVT.

The chain links TRBV14 to TRBJ1-5; D ambiguous. V was cut by 1 base and J by 9 bases, with 10 bases left in between. The CDR3 consists of 13 residues. CDR1 and CDR2 from the germline V gene are SGHDN and FVKESK. The CDR3 reads CASSQAGLGPQHF. For the CDR3, the DNA is TGTGCCAGCAGCCAAGCTGGACTCGGGCCCCAGCATTTT. Full variable domain (outside the CDR3, taken from reference TRBV14 and TRBJ1-5): EAGVTQFPSHSVIEKGQTVTLRCDPISGHDNLYWYRRVMGKEIKFLLHFVKESKQDESGMPNNRFLAERTGGTYSTLKVQPAELEDSGVYFCASSQAGLGPQHFGDGTRLSIL.